Included here is one T cell receptor (beta chain) sequence, with context. Antigen: not known. The data stem from a study of cytomegalovirus exposure and HLA in healthy donors. Germline CDR1 is MDHEN and CDR2 is SYDVKM. V gave up 2 bases and J gave up 8 bases; unmatched junction bases: 5. The CDR3 totals 13 residues. PCR involved 60 Vbeta and 13 Jbeta primers. TCRdb's table, derived via immunoSEQ multiplex PCR, lists solely in-frame clones and lacks some. The table lists 100,000 to 150,000 clones, 75% to 90% of them singletons. Study-wide results and limits: Later on, an analysis found that several of the most significant clusters appeared to be linked to common viral pathogens, which included parvovirus B19. With DRB1 most and HLA-C fewest, TCR association rates differed between HLA loci in a later analysis. With high specificity and sensitivity, the classifier reportedly diagnosed cytomegalovirus status.

This chain joins TRBV28 and TRBJ1-2, with TRBD1 matching over 7 bases. This TCR derives from a man aged 40-50 years in good health and CMV-seronegative. Input material: PBMCs. As DNA, the CDR3 is TGTGCCAGCAGTTTAGTGGGGGACAGCGGCTACACCTTC. Amino acids: CASSLVGDSGYTF.